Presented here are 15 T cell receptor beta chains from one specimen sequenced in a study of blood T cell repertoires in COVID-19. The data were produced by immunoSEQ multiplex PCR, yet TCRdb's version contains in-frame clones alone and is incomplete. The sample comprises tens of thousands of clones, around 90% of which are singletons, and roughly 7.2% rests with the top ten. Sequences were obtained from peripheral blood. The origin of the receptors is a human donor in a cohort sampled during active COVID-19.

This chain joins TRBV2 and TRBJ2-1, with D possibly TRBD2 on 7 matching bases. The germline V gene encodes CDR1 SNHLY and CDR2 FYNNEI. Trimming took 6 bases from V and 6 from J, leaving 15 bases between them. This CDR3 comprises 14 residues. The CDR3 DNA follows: TGTGCCAGCAGGGGGGCGGGGGACATCAATGAGCAGTTCTTC. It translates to CASRGAGDINEQFF.

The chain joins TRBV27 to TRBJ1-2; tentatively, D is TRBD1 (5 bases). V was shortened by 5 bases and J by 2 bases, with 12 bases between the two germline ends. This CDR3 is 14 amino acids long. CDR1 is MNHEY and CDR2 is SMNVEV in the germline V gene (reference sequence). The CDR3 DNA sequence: TGTGCCAGCAGTCCGCTCCGACAGAACTATGGCTACACCTTC. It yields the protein CASSPLRQNYGYTF.

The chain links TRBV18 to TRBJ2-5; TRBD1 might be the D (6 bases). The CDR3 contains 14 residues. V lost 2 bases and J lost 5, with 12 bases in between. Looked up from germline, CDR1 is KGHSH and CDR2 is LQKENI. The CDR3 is CASSPNGGAETQYF. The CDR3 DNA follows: TGTGCCAGCTCACCAAATGGGGGCGCTGAGACCCAGTACTTC.

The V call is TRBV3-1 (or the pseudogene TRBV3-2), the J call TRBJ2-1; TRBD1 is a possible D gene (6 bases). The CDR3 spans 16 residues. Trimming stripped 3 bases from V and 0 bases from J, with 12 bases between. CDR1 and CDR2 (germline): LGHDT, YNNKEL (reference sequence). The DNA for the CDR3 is TGTGCCAGCAGCCAGGACAGACCTAGCTCCTACAATGAGCAGTTCTTC. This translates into CASSQDRPSSYNEQFF.

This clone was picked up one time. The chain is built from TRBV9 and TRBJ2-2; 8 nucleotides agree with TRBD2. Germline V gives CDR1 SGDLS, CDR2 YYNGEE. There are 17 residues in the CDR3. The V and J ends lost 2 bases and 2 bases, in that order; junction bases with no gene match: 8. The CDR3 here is CASSVPSAGGNTGELFF. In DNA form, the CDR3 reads TGTGCCAGCAGCGTTCCCTCTGCGGGAGGTAACACCGGGGAGCTGTTTTTT.

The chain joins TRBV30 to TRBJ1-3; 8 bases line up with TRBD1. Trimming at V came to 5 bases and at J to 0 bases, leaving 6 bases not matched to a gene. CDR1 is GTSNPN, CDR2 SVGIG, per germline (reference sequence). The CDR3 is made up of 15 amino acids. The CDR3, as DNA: TGTGCCTGGGATCGGACAGGGAGCTCTGGAAACACCATATATTTT. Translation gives CAWDRTGSSGNTIYF.

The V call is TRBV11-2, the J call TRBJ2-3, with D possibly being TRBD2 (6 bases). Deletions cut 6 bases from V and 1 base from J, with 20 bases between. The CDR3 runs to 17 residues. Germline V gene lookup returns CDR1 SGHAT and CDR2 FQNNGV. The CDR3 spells CASSLDLWASGTDTQYF. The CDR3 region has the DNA TGTGCCAGCAGTCTCGATCTATGGGCTAGCGGCACAGATACGCAGTATTTT.

As DNA, the CDR3 is TGTGCCAGCAGCTTAGCAGACAGGGGACCCTACGAGCAGTACTTC. As protein: CASSLADRGPYEQYF. The chain carries TRBV11-2 and TRBJ2-7, with 8 bases fitting TRBD1. This CDR3 region has 15 residues. The V gene end was trimmed by 1 base and the J gene end by 2 bases; junction bases not matched to a gene: 4. CDR1 and CDR2 from the germline V gene are SGHAT and FQNNGV.

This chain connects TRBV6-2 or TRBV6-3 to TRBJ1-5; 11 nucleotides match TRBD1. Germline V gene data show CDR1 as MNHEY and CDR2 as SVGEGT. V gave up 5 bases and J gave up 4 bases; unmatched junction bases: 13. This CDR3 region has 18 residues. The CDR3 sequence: CASSEDRGQNLGNQPQHF. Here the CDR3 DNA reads TGTGCCAGCAGTGAGGACAGGGGGCAGAATCTCGGGAATCAGCCCCAGCATTTT.

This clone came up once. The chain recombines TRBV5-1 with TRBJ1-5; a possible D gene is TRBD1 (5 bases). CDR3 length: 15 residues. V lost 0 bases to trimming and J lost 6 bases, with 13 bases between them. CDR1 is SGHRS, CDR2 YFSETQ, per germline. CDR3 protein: CASSLAGGVGQPQHF. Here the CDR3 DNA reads TGCGCCAGCAGCTTGGCGGGGGGAGTGGGTCAGCCCCAGCATTTT.

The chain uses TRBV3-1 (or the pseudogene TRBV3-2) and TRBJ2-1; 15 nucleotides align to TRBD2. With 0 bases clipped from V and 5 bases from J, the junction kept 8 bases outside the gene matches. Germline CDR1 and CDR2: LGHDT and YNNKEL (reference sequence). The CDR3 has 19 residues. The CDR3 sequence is CASSQDIRTSGRAHNEQFF. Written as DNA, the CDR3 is TGTGCCAGCAGCCAAGATATTCGGACTAGCGGGAGGGCACACAATGAGCAGTTCTTC.

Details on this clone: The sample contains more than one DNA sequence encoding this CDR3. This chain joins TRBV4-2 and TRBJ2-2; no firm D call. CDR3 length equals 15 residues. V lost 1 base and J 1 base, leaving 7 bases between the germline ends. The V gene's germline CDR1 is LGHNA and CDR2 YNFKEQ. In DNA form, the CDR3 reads TGTGCCAGCAGCCAAGCAAGAGGGAACACCGGGGAGCTGTTTTTT. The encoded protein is CASSQARGNTGELFF.

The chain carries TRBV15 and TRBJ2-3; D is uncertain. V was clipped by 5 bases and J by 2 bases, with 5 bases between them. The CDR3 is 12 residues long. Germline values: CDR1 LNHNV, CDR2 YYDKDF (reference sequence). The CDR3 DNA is TGTGCCACCAGCGTCCTCACAGATACGCAGTATTTT. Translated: CATSVLTDTQYF.

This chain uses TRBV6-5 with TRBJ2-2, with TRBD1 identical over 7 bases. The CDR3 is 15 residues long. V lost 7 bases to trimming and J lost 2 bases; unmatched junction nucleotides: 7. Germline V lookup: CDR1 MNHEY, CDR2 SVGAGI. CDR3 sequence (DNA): TGTGCCAGCACCCCAGACAGGGTAAACACCGGGGAGCTGTTTTTT. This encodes CASTPDRVNTGELFF.

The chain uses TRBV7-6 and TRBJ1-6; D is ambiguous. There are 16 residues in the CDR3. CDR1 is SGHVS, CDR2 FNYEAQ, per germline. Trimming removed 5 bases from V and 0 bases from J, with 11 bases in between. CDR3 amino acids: CASSRLSPSYNSPLHF. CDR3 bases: TGTGCCAGCAGCCGACTAAGCCCCTCCTATAATTCACCCCTCCACTTT.